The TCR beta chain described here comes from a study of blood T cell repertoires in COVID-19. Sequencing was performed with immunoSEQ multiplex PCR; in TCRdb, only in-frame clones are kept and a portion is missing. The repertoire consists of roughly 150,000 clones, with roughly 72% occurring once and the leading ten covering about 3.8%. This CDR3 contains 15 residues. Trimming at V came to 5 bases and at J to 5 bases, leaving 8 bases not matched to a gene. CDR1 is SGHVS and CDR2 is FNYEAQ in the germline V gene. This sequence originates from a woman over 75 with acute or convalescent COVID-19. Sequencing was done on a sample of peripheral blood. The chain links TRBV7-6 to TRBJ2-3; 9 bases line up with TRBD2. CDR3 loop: CASSLQLAGLDTQYF. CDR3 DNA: TGTGCCAGCAGCCTACAACTAGCGGGTCTAGATACGCAGTATTTT.